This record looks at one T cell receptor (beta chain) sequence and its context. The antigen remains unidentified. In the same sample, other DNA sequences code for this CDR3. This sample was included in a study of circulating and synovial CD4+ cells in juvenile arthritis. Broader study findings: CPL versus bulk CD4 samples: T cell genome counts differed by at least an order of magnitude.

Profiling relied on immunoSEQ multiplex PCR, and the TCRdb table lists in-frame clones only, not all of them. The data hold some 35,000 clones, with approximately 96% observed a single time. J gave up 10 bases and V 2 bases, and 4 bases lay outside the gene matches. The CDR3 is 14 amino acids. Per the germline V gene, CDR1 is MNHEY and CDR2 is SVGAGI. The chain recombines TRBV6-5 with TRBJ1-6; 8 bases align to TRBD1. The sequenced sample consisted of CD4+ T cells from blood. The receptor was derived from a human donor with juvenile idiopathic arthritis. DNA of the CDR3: TGTGCCAGCAGTTACGGACAGGGCAGCTCACCCCTCCACTTT. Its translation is CASSYGQGSSPLHF.